Sequencing of this T cell receptor (beta chain) was carried out in a study of chemoradiotherapy in HPV16-positive cancers. On this clone itself: Its antigen is unknown.

Measured with immunoSEQ multiplex PCR; TCRdb has only the in-frame clones, and not every one. Of 6,800 or so clones listed, over 60% are singletons. The V and J ends lost 8 bases and 6 bases, in that order; junction bases with no gene match: 7. CDR1 and CDR2 (germline): SEHNR, FQNEAQ (reference sequence). The CDR3 has 13 residues. Study findings and constraints: Candidate HPV-specific clones and E7-related TCR motifs grew in tumor during treatment. For HPV16-positive patients, expanding HPV-responsive T cells associated with longer recurrence-free survival.

The chain couples TRBV7-9 to TRBJ1-2, with 9 bases identical to TRBD1. The sample was acquired from a patient who underwent chemoradiotherapy. The sequence was obtained from a human donor with HPV-associated anogenital cancer. CDR3: CASDPGQGDGYTF. The CDR3 region has the DNA TGTGCCAGCGATCCGGGACAGGGTGATGGCTACACCTTC.